This passage covers 18 T cell receptor beta chains from one sample sequenced in a study of neurological immune-mediated disorders. MiXCR was run by TCRdb on the 5' RACE reads, yielding one entry per CDR3 protein. The sample shows over 55,000 distinct CDR3 sequences, 2% to 2.5% of them seen only once. Sequencing was performed on PBMCs. Receptor source: a man aged 45 to 65 with multiple sclerosis.

This clonotype was observed many times. The chain uses TRBV29-1 and TRBJ2-5, with D possibly matching TRBD1 (5 bases). This CDR3 has 12 amino acids. The germline CDR1 and CDR2 sequences are SQVTM and ANQGSEA. The ends were cut back, 4 bases at V and 5 bases at J, with 11 bases in the middle. CDR3 amino acids: CSVVWGVETQYF. The CDR3 DNA sequence: TGCAGCGTTGTATGGGGCGTGGAGACCCAGTACTTC.

This clonotype was found a few times. This may be a read error, as it is one base from a much larger clone. The chain employs TRBV20-1 and TRBJ2-5, with TRBD1 matching 7 bases. CDR1 is DFQATT, CDR2 SNEGSKA, per germline (reference sequence). Germline trimming cut 7 bases from V and 4 bases from J; bases unmatched to any gene: 6. There are 12 residues in the CDR3. CDR3 sequence reads: CSDRYRGETQYF. CDR3 coding DNA: TGCAGTGATAGGTACAGGGGAGAGACCCAGTACTTC.

This clonotype came up many times. The rearrangement joins TRBV7-3 to TRBJ2-1; no clear D gene. Trimming cost V 2 bases and J 6 bases, with 11 bases left between them. Germline assignment: CDR1 SGHTA and CDR2 FQGTGA. This CDR3 comprises 14 residues. CDR3 protein: CASSLWSGSNEQFF. CDR3 nucleotides: TGTGCCAGCAGCTTATGGTCTGGTTCCAATGAGCAGTTCTTC.

The rearrangement uses TRBV7-3 and TRBJ1-1; 8 nucleotides match TRBD1. The V and J ends lost 3 bases and 2 bases, in that order; junction bases with no gene match: 14. Germline V lookup: CDR1 SGHTA, CDR2 FQGTGA. This CDR3 spans 18 amino acids. The CDR3, as DNA: TGTGCCAGCAGCTTTATGGCAGGGGGCCGTACGATAAACACTGAAGCTTTCTTT. It translates to CASSFMAGGRTINTEAFF.

This clonotype was counted ten times or more. V is TRBV20-1 and J is TRBJ1-2; weak D call: TRBD1 (5 bases). Germline V gene sequence: CDR1 DFQATT, CDR2 SNEGSKA (reference sequence). The CDR3 loop spans 15 amino acids. The V and J ends lost 1 base and 0 bases respectively, with 12 bases between them. In DNA form, the CDR3 reads TGCAGTGCTAGAGGGACATCTACTCCTAACTATGGCTACACCTTC. Its translation is CSARGTSTPNYGYTF.

The sample holds many counts of this clonotype. The chain combines TRBV12-3 or TRBV12-4 with TRBJ2-5; D is possibly TRBD1 (6 bases). The CDR3 is 14 amino acids. Trimming cost V 7 bases and J 5 bases, with 17 bases left between them. The DNA of the CDR3 is TGTGCCAGCACCACACAGGGATTAGGGGAGACCCAGTACTTC. It translates to CASTTQGLGETQYF.

The sample holds many counts of this clonotype. The J gene is TRBJ2-7, the V gene TRBV5-1, with D possibly TRBD1 on 6 matching bases. Germline assignment: CDR1 SGHRS and CDR2 YFSETQ. The CDR3 consists of 13 residues. Trimming removed 2 bases at V and 3 bases at J, with 9 bases between. In DNA form, the CDR3 reads TGCGCCAGCAGCTTAGGGACACGCTACGAGCAGTACTTC. It codes for CASSLGTRYEQYF.

This clonotype was observed many times. The chain combines TRBV5-6 with TRBJ1-2; TRBD1 is a possible D gene (5 bases). V dropped 0 bases and J dropped 5 bases, with 14 bases sitting between them. The CDR3 runs to 15 residues. CDR1 and CDR2 (germline): SGHDT, YYEEEE. This chain's CDR3 is CASSLGWDALYGYTF. The CDR3 bases are TGTGCCAGCAGCTTGGGTTGGGACGCTCTTTATGGCTACACCTTC. Filled out from reference TRBV5-6 and TRBJ1-2, the complete variable domain reads DAGVTQSPTHLIKTRGQQVTLRCSPKSGHDTVSWYQQALGQGPQFIFQYYEEEERQRGNFPDRFSGHQFPNYSSELNVNALLLGDSALYLCASSLGWDALYGYTFGSGTRLTVV.

This clonotype has at least ten counts. The chain joins TRBV7-2 to TRBJ2-3; TRBD1 matches at 7 bases. Germline assignment: CDR1 SGHTA and CDR2 FQGNSA. Losses at the gene ends were 3 bases for V and 0 bases for J; bases not matched to a gene: 3. The CDR3 covers 15 residues. CDR3 sequence: CASSFTGASTDTQYF. DNA for the CDR3: TGTGCCAGCAGCTTTACAGGGGCTAGCACAGATACGCAGTATTTT.

At least ten counts were recorded for this clonotype. The chain links TRBV10-3 to TRBJ2-7, with D possibly TRBD1 on 6 matching bases. CDR3 length equals 15 residues. The germline V gene has CDR1 ENHRY and CDR2 SYGVKD. Trimming removed 6 bases from V and 5 bases from J, with 20 bases in between. The DNA for the CDR3 is TGTGCCATCAGCCCGCCCACACAGGGTACCCACGAGCAGTACTTC. This codes for CAISPPTQGTHEQYF.

In its sample, this clonotype was seen many times. The chain combines TRBV4-1 with TRBJ2-2; no reliable D call. Germline V lookup: CDR1 MGHRA, CDR2 YSYEKL. Trimming removed 1 base from V and 6 bases from J, with 6 bases in between. This CDR3 contains 13 residues. The CDR3 loop is CASSQAGPGELFF. DNA for the CDR3: TGCGCCAGCAGCCAAGCCGGGCCCGGGGAGCTGTTTTTT.

At least ten counts were recorded for this clonotype. The CDR3 protein is CASSGGLESNQPQHF. CDR3 DNA sequence: TGTGCCAGCAGTGGGGGGTTGGAGAGCAATCAGCCCCAGCATTTT. J is TRBJ1-5 and V is TRBV2, with D perhaps TRBD1 (5 bases). Trimming took off 4 bases at V and 1 base at J, with 11 bases between the two ends. Germline loops: CDR1 SNHLY, CDR2 FYNNEI. The CDR3 is made up of 15 amino acids.

This clonotype was detected ten times or more. The chain employs TRBV20-1 and TRBJ2-7, with 12 positions matching TRBD1. V lost 6 bases, J lost 2 bases, and 5 bases stayed unmatched. This CDR3 region has 14 residues. Germline assignment: CDR1 DFQATT and CDR2 SNEGSKA (reference sequence). The CDR3 coding sequence is TGCAGTGCGGCCGGGACAGGGGGCCCCTACGAGCAGTACTTC. This sequence encodes CSAAGTGGPYEQYF.

This clonotype was counted ten times or more. The chain couples TRBV20-1 to TRBJ2-7, with 8 bases identical to TRBD1. The germline V gene has CDR1 DFQATT and CDR2 SNEGSKA (reference sequence). The CDR3 spans 13 residues. With V trimmed by 0 bases and J by 6 bases, 4 bases remained unmatched. DNA of the CDR3: TGCAGTGCTAGAGACCAGGGGGCGGGCGAGCAGTACTTC. Amino acid sequence: CSARDQGAGEQYF.

This clonotype came up many times. The chain combines TRBV10-2 with TRBJ1-1, with a weak D call TRBD1 (6 bases). Germline CDR1 and CDR2: WSHSY and SAAADI. The V end lost 0 bases, the J end lost 4 bases, and 15 bases lay between the germline ends. CDR3 length equals 16 residues. CDR3 nucleotide sequence: TGCGCCAGCAGTGAGTCGATGGGGGGGCTGGGCACTGAAGCTTTCTTT. Translation: CASSESMGGLGTEAFF.

This clonotype was seen ten or more times. The chain has TRBV5-1 and TRBJ1-1, with 12 bases aligning to TRBD1. Germline V CDR1 and CDR2: SGHRS, YFSETQ. With V trimmed by 1 base and J by 5 bases, 9 bases remained unmatched. The CDR3 runs to 17 residues. CDR3 DNA: TGCGCCAGCAGCTTGACCGGGACAGGGGGCGCAGGTACTGAAGCTTTCTTT. It encodes CASSLTGTGGAGTEAFF.

Many counts were recorded for this clonotype. The rearrangement links TRBV20-1 to TRBJ2-5; D not certain. V lost 0 bases and J lost 5, with 19 bases in between. There are 16 residues in the CDR3. In germline, CDR1 is DFQATT, CDR2 SNEGSKA (reference sequence). CDR3 protein: CSARDYEDPTRETQYF. The CDR3 nucleotides are TGCAGTGCTAGAGATTACGAGGACCCGACGCGGGAGACCCAGTACTTC.

This clonotype was detected many times. V usage is TRBV15 and J usage is TRBJ1-5, with a tentative D call TRBD1 (6 bases). The CDR3 is made up of 15 amino acids. Germline V gives CDR1 LNHNV, CDR2 YYDKDF (reference sequence). V was shortened by 5 bases and J by 0 bases, with 11 bases between the two germline ends. The CDR3 reads CATSPDRLSNQPQHF. CDR3 DNA sequence: TGTGCCACCAGCCCCGACAGGCTTAGCAATCAGCCCCAGCATTTT.